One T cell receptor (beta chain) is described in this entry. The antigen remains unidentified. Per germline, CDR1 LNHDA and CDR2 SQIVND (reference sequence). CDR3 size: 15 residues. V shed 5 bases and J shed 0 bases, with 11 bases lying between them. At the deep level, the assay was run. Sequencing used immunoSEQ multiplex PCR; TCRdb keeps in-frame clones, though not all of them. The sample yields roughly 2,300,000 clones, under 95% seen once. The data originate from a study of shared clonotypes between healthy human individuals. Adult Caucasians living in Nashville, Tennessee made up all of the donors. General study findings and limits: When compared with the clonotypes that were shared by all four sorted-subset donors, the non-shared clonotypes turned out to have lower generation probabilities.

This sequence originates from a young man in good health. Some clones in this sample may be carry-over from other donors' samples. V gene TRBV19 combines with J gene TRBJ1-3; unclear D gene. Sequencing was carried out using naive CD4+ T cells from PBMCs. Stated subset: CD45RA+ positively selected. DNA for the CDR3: TGTGCCAGTAGTTACTGGGCCAACTCTGGAAACACCATATATTTT. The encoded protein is CASSYWANSGNTIYF. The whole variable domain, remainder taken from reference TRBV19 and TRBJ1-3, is DGGITQSPKYLFRKEGQNVTLSCEQNLNHDAMYWYRQDPGQGLRLIYYSQIVNDFQKGDIAEGYSVSREKKESFPLTVTSAQKNPTAFYLCASSYWANSGNTIYFGEGSWLTVV.